Listed here are 28 T cell receptor delta chains from one sample, sequenced in a study of Vδ1+ human thymocytes. RNA was extracted from the cells and then reverse transcribed. The CDR3 regions were amplified by multiplex PCR from V-gene primers to a constant-region primer. TCRdb applied CATT to the multiplex PCR reads for clone calling. This sample yields over 45,000 delta-chain clones, of which approximately 15% are seen a single time; 0.3% to 0.45% belongs to the top ten. Study-wide results and caveats: Thymic TRG and TRD repertoires appeared highly polyclonal, with Gaussian CDR3 length distributions.

No antigen has been assigned to these receptors. Sequenced sample: Vdelta1+ gamma-delta thymocytes from the thymus. The subset is: FACS-sorted CD3+ TCRalphabeta- TCRVdelta1+ TCRVdelta2- thymocytes. The receptors stem from a girl under three years old who had congenital heart surgery.

V gene TRDV1 combines with J gene TRDJ1; 9 nucleotides match TRDD3. The CDR3 runs 24 residues. Germline V gene lookup returns CDR1 TSWWSYY and CDR2 QGS. Trimming at V came to 1 base and at J to 0 bases, leaving 27 bases not matched to a gene. The CDR3 loop reads CALGEQGSYANWGTRQVNTDKLIF. The CDR3 DNA reads as TGTGCTCTTGGGGAACAAGGTTCCTACGCTAACTGGGGGACACGTCAAGTGAACACCGATAAACTCATCTTT.

This chain connects TRDV1 to TRDJ1; 9 bases are a match to TRDD3. With V trimmed by 3 bases and J by 1 base, 30 bases remained unmatched. This CDR3 comprises 24 residues. Germline values: CDR1 TSWWSYY, CDR2 QGS. DNA of the CDR3: TGTGCTCTTGGGGATAAACCACCTCCTTCTATACTCACTCTGGGGGATGAGGGCACCGATAAACTCATCTTT. Its protein is CALGDKPPPSILTLGDEGTDKLIF.

V and J are TRDV1 and TRDJ1; TRDD3 is a possible D gene (6 bases). CDR3 length equals 19 residues. Trimming removed 4 bases from V and 2 bases from J, with 26 bases in between. Germline values: CDR1 TSWWSYY, CDR2 QGS. The CDR3 DNA is TGTGCTCTTGGGGTGGGGGGCCACCGCACGGGGATCGAGACCGATAAACTCATCTTT. Protein product: CALGVGGHRTGIETDKLIF.

This clone was counted a few times. This chain joins TRDV1 and TRDJ1, with D perhaps matching TRDD3 (6 bases). The V gene's germline CDR1 is TSWWSYY and CDR2 QGS. CDR3 length: 17 residues. V dropped 0 bases and J dropped 2 bases, with 16 bases sitting between them. CDR3 protein: CALGELQEGGTTDKLIF. DNA for the CDR3: TGTGCTCTTGGGGAACTCCAGGAGGGGGGGACGACCGATAAACTCATCTTT.

This clone was recorded a few times. J is TRDJ1 and V is TRDV1; 12 bases map to TRDD3. Germline V CDR1 and CDR2: TSWWSYY, QGS. V shed 4 bases, J shed 10 bases, and the junction held 22 bases outside the gene matches. This CDR3 has 19 residues. DNA for the CDR3: TGTGCTCTTGGGGGGCCGCCTACGGTCCTGGGGGATACGGGGTTCGGACTCATCTTT. Translation gives CALGGPPTVLGDTGFGLIF.

The genes are TRDV1 and TRDJ1; 11 bases match TRDD3. Trimming took 2 bases from V and 7 from J; bases not matched to a gene: 12. CDR3 length: 17 amino acids. Per the germline V gene, CDR1 is TSWWSYY and CDR2 is QGS. CDR3 bases: TGTGCTCTTGGGGAAAGGAGGCTGGGGGATACAAATGGTAAACTCATCTTT. This encodes CALGERRLGDTNGKLIF.

This clone was seen only once. The sample contains more than one DNA sequence encoding this CDR3. This rearrangement joins TRDV2 to TRDJ2; D gene ambiguous. Trimming removed 1 base at V and 8 bases at J, with 25 bases between. Germline CDR1 and CDR2: GEAIGNYY and EKD. CDR3 size: 18 residues. The CDR3 is CACDTRRVGSRGRAQLFF. CDR3 DNA: TGTGCCTGTGACACGAGGAGGGTCGGAAGCCGAGGGAGGGCACAACTCTTCTTT.

This clone was detected a few times. The chain recombines TRDV1 with TRDJ1; D gene ambiguous. This CDR3 has 20 residues. Germline V gives CDR1 TSWWSYY, CDR2 QGS. The ends were cut back, 0 bases at V and 0 bases at J, with 23 bases in the middle. CDR3 sequence: CALGELCEAGRKGYTDKLIF. The CDR3 DNA sequence: TGTGCTCTTGGGGAACTATGTGAGGCTGGTCGAAAGGGGTACACCGATAAACTCATCTTT.

This chain joins TRDV1 and TRDJ1, with TRDD2 matching 9 bases. The CDR3 loop spans 25 amino acids. V lost 3 bases, J lost 2 bases, and 34 bases stayed unmatched. CDR1 TSWWSYY and CDR2 QGS come from the germline V gene. CDR3 nucleotide sequence: TGTGCTCTTGGGGAGACACACCAACAGGCCTTCCTACGTATAGGCCCTACGAGTTCTACCGATAAACTCATCTTT. Translated, it gives CALGETHQQAFLRIGPTSSTDKLIF.

This clone was detected many times. The chain combines TRDV2 with TRDJ1, with TRDD3 identical over 7 bases. The ends lost 0 bases at V and 0 bases at J; junction bases unmatched: 15. This CDR3 spans 19 amino acids. Germline V gene data show CDR1 as GEAIGNYY and CDR2 as EKD. CDR3 sequence reads: CACDTEGSMGDIHTDKLIF. CDR3 nucleotides: TGTGCCTGTGACACCGAGGGAAGCATGGGGGACATACACACCGATAAACTCATCTTT.

This clone appeared a few times. The chain couples TRDV1 to TRDJ1; weak D call: TRDD2 (5 bases). CDR1 TSWWSYY and CDR2 QGS come from the germline V gene. Between the trimmed V and J ends, which lost 0 bases and 7 bases, there was a span of 15 bases. The length of the CDR3 is 15 residues. The DNA of the CDR3 is TGTGCTCTTGGGGAACTGGGCTTCCGGCGCTCTAAACTCATCTTT. Encoded protein: CALGELGFRRSKLIF.

This clone came up many times. The chain links TRDV2 to TRDJ1, with D maybe TRDD3 (6 bases). V gave up 0 bases and J gave up 10 bases, with 23 bases separating them. The CDR3 loop spans 16 amino acids. CDR1 and CDR2 from the germline V gene are GEAIGNYY and EKD. The chain's CDR3 is CACDTVGGGPRVILIF. In DNA form, the CDR3 reads TGTGCCTGTGACACCGTTGGTGGGGGCCCCAGGGTAATACTCATCTTT.

This clone was seen a handful of times. The genes are TRDV2 and TRDJ1; the D gene is possibly TRDD3 (6 bases). V lost 4 bases to trimming and J lost 0 bases, with 11 bases between them. The CDR3 consists of 14 residues. Germline CDR1 reads GEAIGNYY; CDR2 reads EKD. CDR3 loop: CACESGDYTDKLIF. In DNA, the CDR3 is TGTGCCTGTGAATCTGGGGATTACACCGATAAACTCATCTTT.

J is TRDJ3 and V is TRDV3, with 10 bases lining up with TRDD3. In germline, CDR1 is TVYSNPD, CDR2 GDNSRS (reference sequence). The CDR3 runs to 22 residues. The CDR3 here is CAYFLRIYWGIEISWDTRQMFF. The CDR3 DNA is TGTGCTTACTTCCTACGCATCTACTGGGGGATTGAGATCTCCTGGGACACCCGACAGATGTTTTTC.

This clone turned up a few times. The chain carries TRDV1 and TRDJ1; tentative D call: TRDD2 (5 bases). CDR1 is TSWWSYY and CDR2 is QGS in the germline V gene. The V end lost 0 bases, the J end lost 0 bases, and 14 bases lay between the germline ends. This CDR3 contains 17 residues. The CDR3 sequence: CALGELFPPGYTDKLIF. Here the CDR3 DNA reads TGTGCTCTTGGGGAACTCTTCCCCCCCGGCTACACCGATAAACTCATCTTT.

This clone was recorded a few times. In the same sample, other DNA sequences code for this CDR3. V and J are TRDV1 and TRDJ1, with 9 bases aligning to TRDD3. This CDR3 is 20 amino acids long. Germline V gene data show CDR1 as TSWWSYY and CDR2 as QGS. Trimming removed 1 base from V and 0 bases from J; junction bases left unmatched: 15. The CDR3 bases are TGTGCTCTTGGGGAACATGCCGGAATGGGGGATAAGACGTACACCGATAAACTCATCTTT. This encodes CALGEHAGMGDKTYTDKLIF.

The chain joins TRDV1 to TRDJ1; D uncertain. Deletions cut 4 bases from V and 5 bases from J, with 20 bases between. Germline V gene sequence: CDR1 TSWWSYY, CDR2 QGS. This CDR3 spans 16 amino acids. CDR3 sequence reads: CALGGAFPTASDKLIF. The CDR3 DNA is TGTGCTCTTGGGGGCGCTTTTCCCACTGCCTCTGATAAACTCATCTTT.

A note on this clone: An end of the junction does not agree with germline; a read error may underlie this. V gene TRDV1 combines with J gene TRDJ1; no clear D. CDR1 TSWWSYY and CDR2 QGS come from the germline V gene. The length of the CDR3 is 15 residues. CDR3 sequence: CALGTTREYTDKLIF. CDR3 in DNA: TGTGCTCTTGGGACTACACGGGAGTACACAGATAAACTCATCTTT.

The chain couples TRDV1 to TRDJ1, with TRDD3 matching 11 bases. This CDR3 has 26 amino acids. Germline V gives CDR1 TSWWSYY, CDR2 QGS. The V segment lost 2 bases and the J segment 0 bases; nucleotides outside the gene matches: 32. This chain's CDR3 is CALGEATPSTTTGWGIREPYTDKLIF. The CDR3 DNA follows: TGTGCTCTTGGGGAAGCCACTCCTTCCACCACCACCGGTTGGGGGATACGCGAACCTTACACCGATAAACTCATCTTT.

The chain is built from TRDV1 and TRDJ1, with 7 bases matching TRDD3. The J segment lost 1 base and the V segment lost 3 bases, leaving 17 bases of the junction unmatched. Germline V gives CDR1 TSWWSYY, CDR2 QGS. The CDR3 extends over 19 amino acids. CDR3 coding DNA: TGTGCTCTTGGGGATCTGACCTTGGGATACTTCGGAATCACCGATAAACTCATCTTT. The encoded protein is CALGDLTLGYFGITDKLIF.

Comment on this clone: This may come from a read error, since a much larger clone is one base off. Other nucleotide sequences from this sample produce the same CDR3. The chain uses TRAV29/DV5 and TRDJ1; TRDD2 might be the D (5 bases). This CDR3 contains 15 residues. Germline V lookup: CDR1 NSMFDY, CDR2 ISSIKDK. The CDR3 here is CAASEKETSRDKLIF. CDR3 nucleotides: TGTGCCGCAAGCGAGAAGGAAACTTCCAGAGATAAACTCATCTTT.

In this sample, this clone turned up a few times. The rearrangement joins TRDV1 to TRDJ1; TRDD2 aligns across 9 bases. Trimming cost V 2 bases and J 1 base; bases outside gene matches: 11. The CDR3 has 18 residues. Germline CDR1 reads TSWWSYY; CDR2 reads QGS. CDR3 sequence: CALGENLPTRRFTDKLIF. The CDR3 DNA is TGTGCTCTTGGGGAAAACCTTCCTACGCGCAGATTCACCGATAAACTCATCTTT.

This chain connects TRDV1 to TRDJ1; D is unclear. This CDR3 comprises 15 residues. Germline V gene lookup returns CDR1 TSWWSYY and CDR2 QGS. V was cut by 0 bases and J by 8 bases, with 16 bases left in between. The CDR3 region is CALGELPTSAGKLIF. Written as DNA, the CDR3 is TGTGCTCTTGGGGAACTGCCCACTTCGGCCGGAAAACTCATCTTT.

The chain uses TRDV1 and TRDJ1; 7 bases are a match to TRDD3. With 5 bases clipped from V and 2 bases from J, the junction kept 26 bases outside the gene matches. This CDR3 comprises 21 residues. Germline V gives CDR1 TSWWSYY, CDR2 QGS. The CDR3 coding sequence is TGTGCTCTTGGGACGCCGATAGCTTCCGAATGGGGGACGGGGGTTACCGATAAACTCATCTTT. This gives the protein CALGTPIASEWGTGVTDKLIF.

The rearrangement uses TRDV1 and TRDJ1; 8 bases are a match to TRDD3. This CDR3 region has 17 residues. Trimming removed 2 bases from V and 0 bases from J; junction bases left unmatched: 8. CDR1 and CDR2 from the germline V gene are TSWWSYY and QGS. CDR3 sequence: CALGEAWGNFNTDKLIF. The CDR3 nucleotides read TGTGCTCTTGGGGAAGCCTGGGGGAACTTCAACACCGATAAACTCATCTTT.

This chain joins TRDV1 and TRDJ1; D is unclear. The CDR3 has 15 residues. The germline CDR1 and CDR2 sequences are TSWWSYY and QGS. Trimming removed 1 base at V and 3 bases at J, with 12 bases between. The CDR3 protein is CALGEHVYLSDKLIF. As DNA, the CDR3 is TGTGCTCTTGGGGAACATGTTTACCTCTCCGATAAACTCATCTTT.

The chain has TRDV1 and TRDJ1, with 7 nucleotides matching TRDD3. The trim removed 0 bases at V and 4 bases at J, leaving 17 bases unmatched. Germline CDR1 reads TSWWSYY; CDR2 reads QGS. The CDR3 runs to 19 residues. CDR3 DNA: TGTGCTCTTGGGGAACTAAGCCTAGACGTACTGGGGTACTGCGATAAACTCATCTTT. It codes for CALGELSLDVLGYCDKLIF.

The chain employs TRDV1 and TRDJ1; 11 bases fit TRDD3. CDR3 length equals 21 residues. In germline, CDR1 is TSWWSYY, CDR2 QGS. V lost 0 bases, J lost 0 bases, and 15 bases stayed unmatched. In DNA form, the CDR3 reads TGTGCTCTTGGGGAACTACCCTACGAATTGGGGGATACGGAGTACACCGATAAACTCATCTTT. It is translated as CALGELPYELGDTEYTDKLIF.